The 22 T cell receptor beta chains presented below share a single source sample, sequenced in a study of shared T cell receptors in the human thymus. The method was immunoSEQ multiplex PCR; TCRdb's version includes in-frame clones alone and lacks a portion of them. This sample has 700,000 or so clones, with approximately 85% found just once. Separately, the same data were catalogued under a study of human thymus T cells.

The sequenced sample was thymocytes. Source of these receptors: a girl in the first two years of life with a congenital heart defect.

CDR3 in amino acids: CASSFVFPGLAGGFSTDTQYF. The CDR3 DNA follows: TGTGCCAGCAGTTTCGTCTTCCCGGGACTAGCGGGGGGCTTCAGCACAGATACGCAGTATTTT. The chain recombines TRBV28 with TRBJ2-3, with TRBD2 matching over 15 bases. Trimming removed 3 bases from V and 0 bases from J; junction bases left unmatched: 13. Germline V gene sequence: CDR1 MDHEN, CDR2 SYDVKM. The CDR3 spans 21 residues. The whole variable domain, filled in from reference TRBV28 and TRBJ2-3, reads DVKVTQSSRYLVKRTGEKVFLECVQDMDHENMFWYRQDPGLGLRLIYFSYDVKMKEKGDIPEGYSVSREKKERFSLILESASTNQTSMYLCASSFVFPGLAGGFSTDTQYFGPGTRLTVL.

The rearrangement joins TRBV6-5 to TRBJ1-6, with D perhaps matching TRBD1 (5 bases). The CDR3 covers 15 residues. Trimming left V 0 bases short and J 6 bases short, with 9 bases between. From germline, CDR1 is MNHEY and CDR2 SVGAGI. As DNA, the CDR3 is TGTGCCAGCAGTTACTCGGCAGGGTTTAATTCACCCCTCCACTTT. The encoded protein is CASSYSAGFNSPLHF.

This sequence joins TRBV28 and TRBJ2-7, with TRBD2 matching over 7 bases. Trimming took 4 bases from V and 0 from J; bases not matched to a gene: 6. Germline values: CDR1 MDHEN, CDR2 SYDVKM. This CDR3 has 15 amino acids. The CDR3 here is CASSSLAVLSYEQYF. The CDR3 region has the DNA TGTGCCAGCAGTTCGCTAGCGGTCCTCTCCTACGAGCAGTACTTC.

This chain links TRBV27 with TRBJ1-5; D not certain. Per germline, CDR1 MNHEY and CDR2 SMNVEV (reference sequence). The V and J ends lost 5 bases and 0 bases respectively, with 20 bases between them. The CDR3 runs 18 residues. As DNA, the CDR3 is TGTGCCAGCAGTGGAGGCAGGCGACCCTTCGGTAGCAATCAGCCCCAGCATTTT. Residues: CASSGGRRPFGSNQPQHF.

The chain combines TRBV7-2 with TRBJ1-1, with a weak D call TRBD1 (5 bases). This CDR3 contains 16 residues. Per germline, CDR1 SGHTA and CDR2 FQGNSA. V lost 5 bases and J lost 0, with 16 bases in between. CDR3 nucleotides: TGTGCCAGCAGCCTATACAACAGGATTATGAACACTGAAGCTTTCTTT. Its translation is CASSLYNRIMNTEAFF.

The genes are TRBV4-1 and TRBJ1-1, with D unresolved. V was trimmed by 6 bases and J by 4 bases, leaving 9 bases between them. CDR1 is MGHRA, CDR2 YSYEKL, per germline. This CDR3 has 12 amino acids. CDR3 nucleotides: TGCGCCAGCAGTCCCAGCGGCACTGAAGCTTTCTTT. Its protein product is CASSPSGTEAFF.

The chain carries TRBV6-1 and TRBJ2-1; 11 bases are a match to TRBD1. This CDR3 comprises 13 residues. The germline CDR1 and CDR2 sequences are MNHNS and SASEGT. The ends lost 8 bases at V and 4 bases at J; junction bases unmatched: 1. The CDR3 loop reads CASGDRGYNEQFF. CDR3 nucleotides: TGTGCCAGCGGGGACAGGGGGTACAATGAGCAGTTCTTC.

CDR3 sequence: CARKGTGASNTEAFF. The CDR3 nucleotides read TGTGCCCGAAAAGGGACAGGGGCATCCAACACTGAAGCTTTCTTT. This chain connects TRBV2 to TRBJ1-1; TRBD1 aligns across 10 bases. Germline V gives CDR1 SNHLY, CDR2 FYNNEI. Unmatched junction bases numbered 11, after V lost 11 bases and J lost 2 bases. This CDR3 spans 15 amino acids.

The V call is TRBV5-1, the J call TRBJ1-2; 8 bases line up with TRBD1. Germline V gene sequence: CDR1 SGHRS, CDR2 YFSETQ. This CDR3 comprises 21 residues. With V trimmed by 0 bases and J by 2 bases, 21 bases remained unmatched. The CDR3 bases are TGCGCCAGCAGCTTGGGGCAGGGGGCGTCGAGCAGTCCCCAGGGCAACTATGGCTACACCTTC. Encoded protein: CASSLGQGASSSPQGNYGYTF. The full variable domain, rest sourced from reference TRBV5-1 and TRBJ1-2, is KAGVTQTPRYLIKTRGQQVTLSCSPISGHRSVSWYQQTPGQGLQFLFEYFSETQRNKGNFPGRFSGRQFSNSRSEMNVSTLELGDSALYLCASSLGQGASSSPQGNYGYTFGSGTRLTVV.

This chain joins TRBV4-1 and TRBJ1-2, with 10 bases matching TRBD1. The CDR3 loop spans 12 amino acids. From germline, CDR1 is MGHRA and CDR2 YSYEKL. V lost 9 bases and J lost 7; bases outside the gene matches: 5. This CDR3 is CASLGQGGGYTF. The CDR3 nucleotides are TGCGCCAGTCTTGGACAGGGGGGTGGCTACACCTTC.

The rearrangement joins TRBV4-1 to TRBJ1-2, with D possibly being TRBD1 (6 bases). V lost 3 bases and J lost 3, with 14 bases in between. The CDR3 has 15 amino acids. Germline CDR1 reads MGHRA; CDR2 reads YSYEKL. CDR3 DNA sequence: TGCGCCAGCAGCCAGGATGGACAGAGACACTATGGCTACACCTTC. Amino acid sequence: CASSQDGQRHYGYTF.

V is TRBV4-1 and J is TRBJ1-4, with D possibly matching TRBD1 (5 bases). Germline assignment: CDR1 MGHRA and CDR2 YSYEKL. Between the trimmed V and J ends, which lost 0 bases and 8 bases, there was a span of 22 bases. This CDR3 spans 18 amino acids. The CDR3 reads CASSQEKNRPTLGEKLFF. The CDR3 coding sequence is TGCGCCAGCAGCCAAGAAAAGAACAGGCCCACCTTGGGCGAAAAACTGTTTTTT.

This sequence joins TRBV2 and TRBJ1-2; D is perhaps TRBD1 (6 bases). The CDR3 is made up of 15 amino acids. The germline V gene encodes CDR1 SNHLY and CDR2 FYNNEI. The V end lost 1 base, the J end lost 6 bases, and 15 bases lay between the germline ends. The CDR3 region is CASSEGWGGADGYTF. CDR3 coding DNA: TGTGCCAGCAGTGAAGGGTGGGGGGGCGCAGATGGCTACACCTTC.

The chain combines TRBV19 with TRBJ1-1; the D is unclear. V dropped 6 bases and J dropped 5 bases, with 13 bases sitting between them. Germline V gene lookup returns CDR1 LNHDA and CDR2 SQIVND (reference sequence). CDR3 length equals 13 residues. Here the CDR3 reads CASRYRGGTEAFF. CDR3 nucleotide sequence: TGTGCCAGTAGATACCGTGGAGGGACTGAAGCTTTCTTT. Drawing the rest from reference TRBV19 and TRBJ1-1, the complete variable domain is DGGITQSPKYLFRKEGQNVTLSCEQNLNHDAMYWYRQDPGQGLRLIYYSQIVNDFQKGDIAEGYSVSREKKESFPLTVTSAQKNPTAFYLCASRYRGGTEAFFGQGTRLTVV.

This chain uses TRBV5-1 with TRBJ2-3, with D possibly being TRBD1 (6 bases). CDR1 and CDR2 from the germline V gene are SGHRS and YFSETQ. The CDR3 sequence is 17 residues long. V lost 5 bases to trimming and J lost 5 bases, with 24 bases between them. The CDR3 DNA sequence: TGCGCCAGCAGTTTTCTTCACAGGGTAGAAGAGAAAGATACGCAGTATTTT. Encoded protein: CASSFLHRVEEKDTQYF.

The chain is built from TRBV2 and TRBJ1-6; 7 positions agree with TRBD1. Germline V gives CDR1 SNHLY, CDR2 FYNNEI. The CDR3 has 16 amino acids. Trimming cost V 7 bases and J 9 bases; bases outside gene matches: 15. The CDR3 DNA follows: TGTGCCAGCACTCCCGCTAGTAAAGACAGGGCTTCACCCCTCCACTTT. Translating gives CASTPASKDRASPLHF.

The chain uses TRBV20-1 and TRBJ2-4; a weak D match, TRBD2 (5 bases). Germline-derived CDR1 and CDR2 are DFQATT and SNEGSKA (reference sequence). CDR3 size: 11 residues. This chain's CDR3 is CAVRDKNIQYF. The CDR3 DNA sequence: TGCGCCGTCCGGGACAAAAACATTCAGTACTTC.

The rearrangement links TRBV5-1 to TRBJ2-7; D possibly corresponds to TRBD1 (6 bases). Per germline, CDR1 SGHRS and CDR2 YFSETQ. Trimming left V 3 bases short and J 5 bases short, with 21 bases between. This CDR3 comprises 16 residues. CDR3 nucleotide sequence: TGCGCCAGCAGCTACACTACAGGGCCCAAAAGAAACGAGCAGTACTTC. Amino acid sequence: CASSYTTGPKRNEQYF.

This clone was counted a few times. The rearrangement uses TRBV6-5 and TRBJ1-1; no firm D call. This CDR3 has 15 amino acids. Trimming took off 0 bases at V and 4 bases at J, with 12 bases between the two ends. Germline lookup yields CDR1 MNHEY and CDR2 SVGAGI. The CDR3 coding sequence is TGTGCCAGCAGTTACTCGGAGGGATTTGGCACTGAAGCTTTCTTT. Residues: CASSYSEGFGTEAFF.

This clone showed up just once. This rearrangement joins TRBV19 to TRBJ1-2; TRBD1 matches 12 bases. The V and J ends lost 6 bases and 5 bases, in that order; junction bases with no gene match: 19. This CDR3 region has 19 residues. Germline CDR1 reads LNHDA; CDR2 reads SQIVND (reference sequence). CDR3 residues: CASSYTVGTGGFSAYGYTF. CDR3 DNA: TGTGCCAGTAGCTACACGGTCGGGACAGGGGGCTTCTCGGCATATGGCTACACCTTC.

V usage is TRBV14 and J usage is TRBJ1-6; D unclear. V lost 0 bases to trimming and J lost 9 bases, with 12 bases between them. CDR1 and CDR2 from the germline V gene are SGHDN and FVKESK. The CDR3 totals 15 residues. CDR3 nucleotide sequence: TGTGCCAGCAGCCAAGATCCGCCGGCGGGTTCACCCCTCCACTTT. Translation gives CASSQDPPAGSPLHF.

This CDR3 reads CASSIARGQETQYF. Here the CDR3 DNA reads TGTGCCAGTAGTATAGCTCGGGGTCAAGAGACCCAGTACTTC. The gene calls are TRBV19 and TRBJ2-5, with D possibly matching TRBD2 (5 bases). Per germline, CDR1 LNHDA and CDR2 SQIVND (reference sequence). The CDR3 spans 14 residues. Trimming removed 1 base from V and 2 bases from J, with 8 bases in between.